The 29 T cell receptor beta chains listed next were all sequenced from one sample in a study of technical replicates of blood from a handful of donors. The method was immunoSEQ multiplex PCR; TCRdb's version includes in-frame clones alone and lacks a portion of them. Found here are over 60,000 clones, about nine tenths of them singletons; the top ten hold around 5.1%. The sample was PBMCs. The source of these receptors is a human donor in good health. Some clones in this sample may be carry-over from other donors' samples.

This clone was seen a single time. V and J are TRBV7-9 and TRBJ1-5, with D maybe TRBD1 (5 bases). The CDR3 loop spans 13 amino acids. With 4 bases removed from V and 2 bases from J, the gap between germline ends came to 6 bases. The germline CDR1 and CDR2 sequences are SEHNR and FQNEAQ (reference sequence). The CDR3 here is CASSWGGNQPQHF. The CDR3 region has the DNA TGTGCCAGCAGCTGGGGGGGCAATCAGCCCCAGCATTTT.

In nucleotides, the CDR3 is TGTGCCAGCAGTTCCAAACCTGGACAGGGGGGCTATGGCTACACCTTC. Encoded protein: CASSSKPGQGGYGYTF. The chain has TRBV27 and TRBJ1-2, with 10 bases aligning to TRBD1. The J segment lost 4 bases and the V segment lost 4 bases, leaving 9 bases of the junction unmatched. This CDR3 region has 16 residues. CDR1 is MNHEY and CDR2 is SMNVEV in the germline V gene (reference sequence).

The DNA of the CDR3 is TGTGCCAGCAGTCCCTCCCCGACTGGCGGGAGGGCCGAGGGAGATACGCAGTATTTT. The encoded protein is CASSPSPTGGRAEGDTQYF. The rearrangement joins TRBV28 to TRBJ2-3, with 9 bases lining up with TRBD2. CDR1 MDHEN and CDR2 SYDVKM come from the germline V gene. With 5 bases clipped from V and 5 bases from J, the junction kept 20 bases outside the gene matches. CDR3 length: 19 amino acids.

The CDR3 nucleotides are TGTGCCTGGAACAGGGGTCCTAACTATGGCTACACCTTC. Its translation is CAWNRGPNYGYTF. This rearrangement joins TRBV30 to TRBJ1-2; TRBD1 agrees at 7 bases. Per germline, CDR1 GTSNPN and CDR2 SVGIG (reference sequence). The junction had 2 bases not matched to a gene; V was cut back by 4 bases and J by 0 bases. The CDR3 is 13 residues long.

The genes are TRBV4-3 and TRBJ1-3, with TRBD1 as a possible D gene (5 bases). Germline CDR1 reads LGHNA; CDR2 reads YSLEER. The CDR3 sequence is 15 residues long. V was trimmed by 0 bases and J by 3 bases, leaving 9 bases between them. CDR3: CASSQDRGIGNTIYF. The CDR3 DNA is TGCGCCAGCAGCCAAGATCGGGGGATTGGAAACACCATATATTTT.

The J gene is TRBJ2-1, the V gene TRBV27; D not certain. The germline V gene has CDR1 MNHEY and CDR2 SMNVEV (reference sequence). Trimming stripped 7 bases from V and 7 bases from J, with 14 bases between. The CDR3 contains 13 residues. This CDR3 reads CASTRQVTNEQFF. CDR3 nucleotides: TGTGCCAGCACTCGGCAGGTTACGAATGAGCAGTTCTTC.

This sequence joins TRBV18 and TRBJ2-2, with 8 bases aligning to TRBD1. The CDR3 totals 16 residues. V lost 4 bases, J lost 7 bases, and 11 bases stayed unmatched. Germline assignment: CDR1 KGHSH and CDR2 LQKENI. CDR3 sequence: CASSLQMSTGDGELFF. The CDR3 nucleotides read TGTGCCAGCTCACTCCAAATGTCGACAGGGGACGGGGAGCTGTTTTTT.

This clone has more than one count but fewer than ten. In DNA form, the CDR3 reads TGCAGCGTTGAAGAAGGGGGTTTAGGGCAGCCCCAGCATTTT. This gives the protein CSVEEGGLGQPQHF. The chain joins TRBV29-1 to TRBJ1-5; possibly TRBD1 for D (6 bases). Deletions cut 0 bases from V and 7 bases from J, with 13 bases between. This CDR3 spans 14 amino acids. Germline V gene sequence: CDR1 SQVTM, CDR2 ANQGSEA.

CDR3 protein: CASSTTRYEQYF. Written as DNA, the CDR3 is TGTGCCAGCTCAACTACACGCTACGAGCAGTACTTC. The chain recombines TRBV18 with TRBJ2-7; D is undetermined. The ends were cut back, 5 bases at V and 3 bases at J, with 8 bases in the middle. The germline CDR1 and CDR2 sequences are KGHSH and LQKENI. This CDR3 has 12 amino acids.

The CDR3 nucleotides are TGTGCCAGTAGTCCGCGAGGAAGCTCCTATAATTCACCCCTCCACTTT. Translation gives CASSPRGSSYNSPLHF. The rearrangement uses TRBV19 and TRBJ1-6; D remains unclear. Between the trimmed V and J ends, which lost 5 bases and 0 bases, there was a span of 11 bases. CDR1 is LNHDA, CDR2 SQIVND, per germline (reference sequence). The CDR3 covers 16 residues.

The chain combines TRBV10-3 with TRBJ2-1, with 7 bases matching TRBD2. J lost 0 bases, V lost 10 bases, and 9 bases had no gene match. CDR1 is ENHRY, CDR2 SYGVKD, per germline. This CDR3 region has 15 residues. The DNA of the CDR3 is TGTGCCACGACTCCGCGCGGGAGCTCCTACAATGAGCAGTTCTTC. This translates into CATTPRGSSYNEQFF.

V and J are TRBV7-9 and TRBJ1-1; 10 bases map to TRBD1. This CDR3 contains 15 residues. V lost 7 bases, J lost 4 bases, and 9 bases stayed unmatched. Germline V lookup: CDR1 SEHNR, CDR2 FQNEAQ (reference sequence). The CDR3: CASTLLGTGVTEAFF. CDR3 coding DNA: TGTGCCAGCACCCTTCTCGGGACAGGGGTCACTGAAGCTTTCTTT.

V is TRBV11-1 and J is TRBJ2-3; 9 bases are shared with TRBD1. Per germline, CDR1 SGHAT and CDR2 FQDESV (reference sequence). The CDR3 is 18 residues long. V shed 2 bases, J shed 2 bases, and the junction held 11 bases outside the gene matches. This CDR3 reads CASSLSTGGFILTDTQYF. The CDR3 DNA sequence: TGTGCCAGCAGCTTATCAACAGGGGGCTTTATACTCACAGATACGCAGTATTTT.

Here the CDR3 reads CASSQDRQGYYEQYF. The CDR3 DNA follows: TGCGCCAGCAGCCAAGATCGCCAGGGGTACTACGAGCAGTACTTC. V gene TRBV4-3 combines with J gene TRBJ2-7; TRBD1 is a possible D gene (6 bases). Germline CDR1 is LGHNA and CDR2 is YSLEER. The CDR3 runs to 15 residues. Trimming cost V 0 bases and J 3 bases, with 12 bases left between them.

The chain links TRBV6-5 to TRBJ1-2; D is perhaps TRBD1 (6 bases). Between the trimmed V and J ends, which lost 0 bases and 6 bases, there was a span of 8 bases. This CDR3 contains 13 residues. CDR1 MNHEY and CDR2 SVGAGI come from the germline V gene. The CDR3: CASSYSEGDGYTF. CDR3 in DNA: TGTGCCAGCAGTTACTCTGAGGGGGATGGCTACACCTTC.

The chain joins TRBV14 to TRBJ1-1, with unresolved D. The CDR3 spans 13 residues. The germline V and J ends were trimmed by 6 bases and 1 base, with 9 bases remaining between them. In germline, CDR1 is SGHDN, CDR2 FVKESK. The CDR3 nucleotides read TGTGCCAGCAGACACCAGAAGAACACTGAAGCTTTCTTT. Translation gives CASRHQKNTEAFF.

J is TRBJ2-3 and V is TRBV6-5, with 8 bases matching TRBD2. This CDR3 region has 14 residues. The V gene's germline CDR1 is MNHEY and CDR2 SVGAGI. V trimming: 5 bases; J trimming: 8 bases; junction bases outside the gene matches: 9. The CDR3 bases are TGTGCCAGCAGTGGAGGGACTACTAGCGGTACGCAGTATTTT. Amino acids: CASSGGTTSGTQYF.

This clone was picked up one time. This rearrangement joins TRBV5-1 to TRBJ2-5; no clear D. This CDR3 is 13 amino acids long. CDR1 SGHRS and CDR2 YFSETQ come from the germline V gene. The V and J ends lost 4 bases and 2 bases respectively, with 9 bases between them. The CDR3 region is CASSITVQETQYF. CDR3 in DNA: TGCGCCAGCAGCATCACAGTTCAAGAGACCCAGTACTTC.

This chain uses TRBV2 with TRBJ1-2; 7 nucleotides align to TRBD1. Germline V gene data show CDR1 as SNHLY and CDR2 as FYNNEI. Trimming removed 7 bases from V and 7 bases from J; junction bases left unmatched: 6. This CDR3 has 12 residues. The CDR3 spells CASKGTEGGYTF. The DNA of the CDR3 is TGTGCCAGCAAGGGGACAGAGGGTGGCTACACCTTC.

The CDR3 nucleotides are TGTGCCAGCAGTTTATCGTGGGCGTTAACACTCAAAAACATTCAGTACTTC. Translated: CASSLSWALTLKNIQYF. The chain links TRBV27 to TRBJ2-4; D uncertain. Deletions cut 0 bases from V and 3 bases from J, with 15 bases between. CDR1 and CDR2 (germline): MNHEY, SMNVEV (reference sequence). The CDR3 covers 17 residues.

The rearrangement links TRBV7-6 to TRBJ2-5, with D maybe TRBD1 (6 bases). Germline assignment: CDR1 SGHVS and CDR2 FNYEAQ. The CDR3 contains 14 residues. The V gene lost 6 bases and the J gene lost 0 bases, with 11 bases spanning the gap. In nucleotides, the CDR3 is TGTGCCAGCAGGCCCGGGACAAACCAAGAGACCCAGTACTTC. Amino acid sequence: CASRPGTNQETQYF.

The rearrangement uses TRBV19 and TRBJ2-5; TRBD1 aligns across 8 bases. V shed 5 bases, J shed 4 bases, and the junction held 6 bases outside the gene matches. Per germline, CDR1 LNHDA and CDR2 SQIVND (reference sequence). This CDR3 region has 14 residues. The DNA for the CDR3 is TGTGCCAGTAGTGCCCAGGGGGCCGTAGAGACCCAGTACTTC. It codes for CASSAQGAVETQYF.

The chain joins TRBV2 to TRBJ2-3; 15 bases map to TRBD2. Germline CDR1 SNHLY, CDR2 FYNNEI. Trimming took 6 bases from V and 6 from J; bases not matched to a gene: 7. This CDR3 has 16 residues. In nucleotides, the CDR3 is TGTGCCAGCAGGGACGGACTAGCGGGGGGGGGCGATACGCAGTATTTT. Translation gives CASRDGLAGGGDTQYF. Full variable domain (remainder filled in from reference TRBV2 and TRBJ2-3): EPEVTQTPSHQVTQMGQEVILRCVPISNHLYFYWYRQILGQKVEFLVSFYNNEISEKSEIFDDQFSVERPDGSNFTLKIRSTKLEDSAMYFCASRDGLAGGGDTQYFGPGTRLTVL.

This chain joins TRBV4-1 and TRBJ1-5; perhaps TRBD1 as D (5 bases). Trimming removed 0 bases at V and 7 bases at J, with 13 bases between. The germline CDR1 and CDR2 sequences are MGHRA and YSYEKL. The CDR3 is 15 amino acids. CDR3 in DNA: TGCGCCAGCAGCCAAGATCAAGGGGATGGGCAGCCCCAGCATTTT. Translated: CASSQDQGDGQPQHF.

V gene TRBV7-9 combines with J gene TRBJ2-4, with TRBD2 as a possible D gene (5 bases). The V end was cut by 3 bases, the J end by 4 bases, with 13 bases between. The CDR3 is made up of 15 amino acids. The germline V gene encodes CDR1 SEHNR and CDR2 FQNEAQ (reference sequence). The CDR3 reads CASSFGPGEKNIQYF. CDR3 DNA: TGTGCCAGCAGCTTCGGCCCCGGGGAGAAAAACATTCAGTACTTC.

The gene calls are TRBV27 and TRBJ1-2; D is unresolved. Trimming left V 6 bases short and J 5 bases short, with 10 bases between. Germline-derived CDR1 and CDR2 are MNHEY and SMNVEV (reference sequence). This CDR3 comprises 12 residues. CDR3 nucleotides: TGTGCCAGCAGAGGGAGTTATTATGGCTACACCTTC. Protein product: CASRGSYYGYTF.

The chain recombines TRBV30 with TRBJ1-2; unclear D gene. The V gene's germline CDR1 is GTSNPN and CDR2 SVGIG (reference sequence). The CDR3 has 12 residues. V lost 0 bases and J 9 bases, leaving 11 bases between the germline ends. The CDR3, as DNA: TGTGCCTGGAGTGTACTCGAGGGAAGCTACACCTTC. This codes for CAWSVLEGSYTF.

The chain recombines TRBV20-1 with TRBJ2-5; possibly TRBD1 for D (6 bases). Looked up from germline, CDR1 is DFQATT and CDR2 is SNEGSKA (reference sequence). V shed 6 bases and J shed 3 bases, with 8 bases lying between them. This CDR3 comprises 11 residues. The CDR3 DNA follows: TGCAGTGCGGACAGAGAAGAGACCCAGTACTTC. Translating gives CSADREETQYF.

The V gene is TRBV5-1, the J gene TRBJ1-1, with D unclear. The CDR3 consists of 12 residues. Germline CDR1 reads SGHRS; CDR2 reads YFSETQ. V was trimmed by 2 bases and J by 7 bases, leaving 9 bases between them. The chain's CDR3 is CASSFDGGEAFF. The CDR3 region has the DNA TGCGCCAGCAGCTTTGACGGAGGTGAAGCTTTCTTT.